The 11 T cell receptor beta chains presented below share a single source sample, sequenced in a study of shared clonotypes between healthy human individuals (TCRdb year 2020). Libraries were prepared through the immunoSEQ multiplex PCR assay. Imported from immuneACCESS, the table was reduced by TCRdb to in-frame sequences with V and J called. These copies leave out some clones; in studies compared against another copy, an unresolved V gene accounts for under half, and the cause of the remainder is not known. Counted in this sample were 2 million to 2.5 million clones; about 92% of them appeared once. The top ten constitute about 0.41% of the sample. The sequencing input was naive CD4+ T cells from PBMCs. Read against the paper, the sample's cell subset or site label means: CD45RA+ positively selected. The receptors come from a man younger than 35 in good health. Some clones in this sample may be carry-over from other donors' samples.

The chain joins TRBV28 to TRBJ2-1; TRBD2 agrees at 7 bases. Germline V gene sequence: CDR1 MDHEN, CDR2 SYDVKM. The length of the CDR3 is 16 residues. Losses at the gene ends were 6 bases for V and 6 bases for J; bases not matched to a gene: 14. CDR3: CASRRLRAGVSNEQFF. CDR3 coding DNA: TGTGCCAGCAGGCGGCTTCGGGCGGGAGTCTCCAATGAGCAGTTCTTC.

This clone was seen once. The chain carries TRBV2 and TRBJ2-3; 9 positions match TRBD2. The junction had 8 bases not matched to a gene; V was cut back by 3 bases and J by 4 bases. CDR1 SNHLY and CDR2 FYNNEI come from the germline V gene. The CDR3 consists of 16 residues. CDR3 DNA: TGTGCCAGCAGTGAGGGACTAGCAGGGTTTTCAGATACGCAGTATTTT. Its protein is CASSEGLAGFSDTQYF.

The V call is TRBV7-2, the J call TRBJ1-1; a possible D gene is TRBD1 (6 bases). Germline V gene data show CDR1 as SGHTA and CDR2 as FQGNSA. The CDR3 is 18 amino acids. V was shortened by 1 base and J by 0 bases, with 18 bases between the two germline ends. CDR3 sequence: CASSLVSFPGAMNTEAFF. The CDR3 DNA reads TGTGCCAGCAGCTTAGTAAGCTTTCCGGGGGCAATGAACACTGAAGCTTTCTTT.

This chain's CDR3 is CASSFGGANTEAFF. The CDR3 nucleotides read TGTGCCAGCAGCTTTGGCGGGGCGAACACTGAAGCTTTCTTT. The chain is built from TRBV7-9 and TRBJ1-1; maybe TRBD1 (5 bases). V lost 3 bases and J lost 1, with 9 bases in between. The CDR3 runs to 14 residues. Germline CDR1 is SEHNR and CDR2 is FQNEAQ (reference sequence). The entire variable domain, with the rest obtained from reference TRBV7-9 and TRBJ1-1, is as follows: DTGVSQNPRHKITKRGQNVTFRCDPISEHNRLYWYRQTLGQGPEFLTYFQNEAQLEKSRLLSDRFSAERPKGSFSTLEIQRTEQGDSAMYLCASSFGGANTEAFFGQGTRLTVV.

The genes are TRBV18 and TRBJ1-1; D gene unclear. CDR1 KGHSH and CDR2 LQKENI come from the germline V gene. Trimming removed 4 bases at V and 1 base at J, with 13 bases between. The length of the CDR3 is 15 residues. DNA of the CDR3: TGTGCCAGCTCACTGACCGGACGGAAGAACACTGAAGCTTTCTTT. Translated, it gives CASSLTGRKNTEAFF.

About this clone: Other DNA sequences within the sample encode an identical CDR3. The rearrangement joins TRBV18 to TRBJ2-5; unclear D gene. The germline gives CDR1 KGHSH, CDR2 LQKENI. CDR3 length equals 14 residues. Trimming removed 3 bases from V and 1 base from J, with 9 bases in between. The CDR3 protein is CASSPRQSQETQYF. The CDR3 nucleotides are TGTGCCAGCTCACCGAGGCAGTCCCAAGAGACCCAGTACTTC.

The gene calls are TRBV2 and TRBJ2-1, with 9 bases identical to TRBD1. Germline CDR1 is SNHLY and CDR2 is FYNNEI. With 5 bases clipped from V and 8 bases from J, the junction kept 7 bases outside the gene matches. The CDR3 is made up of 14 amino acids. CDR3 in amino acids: CASSPGTGYDEQFF. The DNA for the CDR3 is TGTGCCAGCAGTCCAGGGACAGGGTACGATGAGCAGTTCTTC.

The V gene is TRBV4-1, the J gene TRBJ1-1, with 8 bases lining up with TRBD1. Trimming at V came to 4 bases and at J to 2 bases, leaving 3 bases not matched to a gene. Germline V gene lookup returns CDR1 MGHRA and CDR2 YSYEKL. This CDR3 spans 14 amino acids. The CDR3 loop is CASSRQGANTEAFF. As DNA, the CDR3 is TGCGCCAGCAGCCGGCAGGGGGCTAACACTGAAGCTTTCTTT.

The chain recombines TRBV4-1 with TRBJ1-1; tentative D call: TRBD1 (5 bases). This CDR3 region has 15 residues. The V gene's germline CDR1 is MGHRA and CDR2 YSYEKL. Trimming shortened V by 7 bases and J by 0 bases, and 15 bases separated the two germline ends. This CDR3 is CASTRGVGMNTEAFF. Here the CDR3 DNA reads TGCGCCAGCACCCGGGGGGTCGGAATGAACACTGAAGCTTTCTTT.

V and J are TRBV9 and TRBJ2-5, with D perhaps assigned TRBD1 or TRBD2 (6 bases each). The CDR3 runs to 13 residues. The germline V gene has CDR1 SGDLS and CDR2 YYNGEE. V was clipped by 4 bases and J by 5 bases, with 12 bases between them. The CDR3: CASSLGGWETQYF. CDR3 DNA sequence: TGTGCCAGCAGCCTCGGGGGCTGGGAGACCCAGTACTTC.

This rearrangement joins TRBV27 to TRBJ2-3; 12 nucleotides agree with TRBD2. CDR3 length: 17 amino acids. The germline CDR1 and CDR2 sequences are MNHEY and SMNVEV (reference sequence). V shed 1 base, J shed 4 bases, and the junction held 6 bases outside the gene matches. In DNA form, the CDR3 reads TGTGCCAGCAGTTTATACAGACTAGCGGGAGCAGCAGATACGCAGTATTTT. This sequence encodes CASSLYRLAGAADTQYF.